The 27 T cell receptor beta chains below come from one sample, sequenced in a study of blood T cells in healthy people across ages. Then a second PCR, running about 6 to 11 cycles, was carried out with a sample-barcoded 5' primer and a J-beta primer mix. TCRdb ran MiXCR on the 5' RACE reads and lists one entry per CDR3 protein. The sample has under 750,000 distinct CDR3 sequences, around half seen once. The source material was blood. Source of these receptors: an older man in good health.

This clonotype was detected ten times or more. The chain links TRBV7-9 to TRBJ2-7; tentative D call: TRBD2 (6 bases). Germline V lookup: CDR1 SEHNR, CDR2 FQNEAQ (reference sequence). CDR3 size: 18 residues. The V end was cut by 5 bases, the J end by 0 bases, with 23 bases between. As DNA, the CDR3 is TGTGCCAGCAGCGAATATAACCCGGGACTTCCTCTCTCCTACGAGCAGTACTTC. Its translation is CASSEYNPGLPLSYEQYF.

In DNA form, the CDR3 reads TGCAGCGCGAAGCGGATCGACAATGAGCAGTACTTC. Its protein is CSAKRIDNEQYF. This rearrangement joins TRBV29-1 to TRBJ2-7; possible D gene TRBD2, 5 bases. CDR3 length equals 12 residues. CDR1 SQVTM and CDR2 ANQGSEA come from the germline V gene. V shed 7 bases and J shed 7 bases, with 17 bases lying between them.

V and J are TRBV3-1 and TRBJ1-6; D not certain. Germline V gene sequence: CDR1 LGHDT, CDR2 YNNKEL (reference sequence). The CDR3 covers 14 residues. The V end lost 2 bases, the J end lost 8 bases, and 10 bases lay between the germline ends. The CDR3 is CASSQPIRDSPLHF. The CDR3 bases are TGTGCCAGCAGCCAACCAATACGCGATTCACCCCTCCACTTT.

This chain uses TRBV7-2 with TRBJ1-2, with unresolved D. Germline loops: CDR1 SGHTA, CDR2 FQGNSA. The CDR3 is 11 amino acids. Trimming left V 6 bases short and J 7 bases short, with 9 bases between. The CDR3 bases are TGTGCCAGCAGAGCCCTGGGTGGCTACACCTTC. It encodes CASRALGGYTF.

The V gene is TRBV7-2, the J gene TRBJ1-2; no reliable D call. V lost 5 bases and J lost 8, with 18 bases in between. Looked up from germline, CDR1 is SGHTA and CDR2 is FQGNSA. The CDR3 has 14 residues. CDR3 nucleotides: TGTGCCAGCAGCAGTGCGACTGCCCCGAGCGGCTACACCTTC. This gives the protein CASSSATAPSGYTF.

The chain joins TRBV20-1 to TRBJ2-1; TRBD2 agrees at 16 bases. The V segment lost 5 bases and the J segment 2 bases; nucleotides outside the gene matches: 3. Germline V lookup: CDR1 DFQATT, CDR2 SNEGSKA (reference sequence). The CDR3 loop spans 16 amino acids. This CDR3 is CSAPGTSGGAYNEQFF. In nucleotides, the CDR3 is TGCAGTGCTCCTGGGACTAGCGGGGGGGCCTACAATGAGCAGTTCTTC.

The table lists this clonotype with a few counts. The chain has TRBV6-5 and TRBJ2-3, with TRBD2 matching over 11 bases. Looked up from germline, CDR1 is MNHEY and CDR2 is SVGAGI. This CDR3 region has 20 residues. Unmatched junction bases numbered 20, after V lost 5 bases and J lost 4 bases. The chain's CDR3 is CASSHGQRTSGSRFADTQYF. CDR3 DNA sequence: TGTGCCAGCAGTCACGGCCAGAGAACTAGCGGGAGTCGGTTCGCAGATACGCAGTATTTT.

V gene TRBV5-1 combines with J gene TRBJ1-3; TRBD1 is a possible D gene (5 bases). Germline values: CDR1 SGHRS, CDR2 YFSETQ. V shed 3 bases and J shed 3 bases, with 16 bases lying between them. The CDR3 covers 16 residues. CDR3 sequence reads: CASSSLPGFNGNTIYF. Written as DNA, the CDR3 is TGCGCCAGCAGCTCCCTTCCAGGGTTTAATGGAAACACCATATATTTT.

This chain connects TRBV5-1 to TRBJ2-3; D is possibly TRBD1 (6 bases). Germline V CDR1 and CDR2: SGHRS, YFSETQ. The germline V and J ends were trimmed by 4 bases and 8 bases, with 17 bases remaining between them. The CDR3 is 14 amino acids. The DNA of the CDR3 is TGCGCCAGCAGCCGGGACAACATTGAGGGTACGCAGTATTTT. Translation: CASSRDNIEGTQYF.

This clonotype was seen only a few times. V is TRBV5-1 and J is TRBJ2-5; the D gene is possibly TRBD1 (6 bases). Germline loops: CDR1 SGHRS, CDR2 YFSETQ. V dropped 2 bases and J dropped 4 bases, with 12 bases sitting between them. The length of the CDR3 is 14 residues. The CDR3 sequence: CASSFGGRGETQYF. Here the CDR3 DNA reads TGCGCCAGCAGCTTTGGCGGCAGGGGAGAGACCCAGTACTTC.

This clonotype was counted only a few times. This sequence joins TRBV6-2 or TRBV6-3 and TRBJ1-2; maybe TRBD1 (6 bases). The CDR3 is 15 amino acids. Germline V lookup: CDR1 MNHEY, CDR2 SVGEGT. Between the trimmed V and J ends, which lost 6 bases and 2 bases, there was a span of 16 bases. CDR3 loop: CASRGSGALNYGYTF. The CDR3 DNA follows: TGTGCCAGCAGAGGCTCGGGGGCTTTAAACTATGGCTACACCTTC.

CDR3 nucleotide sequence: TGTGCCATCAGTCAGGAACAGAGCCACAATGAGCAGTTCTTC. This codes for CAISQEQSHNEQFF. The chain links TRBV10-3 to TRBJ2-1; D is unclear. V was cut by 5 bases and J by 5 bases, with 13 bases left in between. CDR3 length: 14 residues. Germline-derived CDR1 and CDR2 are ENHRY and SYGVKD.

This clonotype was recorded many times. This chain uses TRBV20-1 with TRBJ2-1, with a weak D call TRBD2 (5 bases). Trimming pared 4 bases from V and 3 bases from J, leaving 7 bases between. Germline V gene lookup returns CDR1 DFQATT and CDR2 SNEGSKA (reference sequence). This CDR3 contains 12 residues. The CDR3, as DNA: TGCAGTGCTATCCGGGACTACAATGAGCAGTTCTTC. It yields the protein CSAIRDYNEQFF.

The sample holds a few counts of this clonotype. The rearrangement uses TRBV20-1 and TRBJ2-5; D is possibly TRBD2 (5 bases). CDR1 and CDR2 (germline): DFQATT, SNEGSKA (reference sequence). The V end lost 6 bases, the J end lost 5 bases, and 13 bases lay between the germline ends. The CDR3 spans 12 residues. This CDR3 is CSAGLTRETQYF. Here the CDR3 DNA reads TGCAGTGCAGGACTCACGAGGGAGACCCAGTACTTC.

This clonotype was observed a single time. The V call is TRBV20-1, the J call TRBJ2-5; tentatively, D is TRBD1 (6 bases). The J call may be mistaken, given a closer DNA end match to TRBJ2-7. The CDR3 loop spans 12 amino acids. Germline V lookup: CDR1 DFQATT, CDR2 SNEGSKA (reference sequence). DNA for the CDR3: TGCAGTGCTGGAAGGGGGTCCCACGAGCAGTACTTC. It yields the protein CSAGRGSHEQYF.

This sequence joins TRBV28 and TRBJ1-2; perhaps TRBD1 as D (5 bases). Between the trimmed V and J ends, which lost 9 bases and 6 bases, there was a span of 23 bases. Germline CDR1 and CDR2: MDHEN and SYDVKM. The CDR3 spans 15 residues. Here the CDR3 reads CASQYSGTGGDGYTF. The CDR3 DNA follows: TGTGCCAGTCAATACTCCGGGACCGGGGGGGATGGCTACACCTTC.

This sequence joins TRBV5-1 and TRBJ2-7; TRBD2 is a possible D gene (5 bases). Germline CDR1 is SGHRS and CDR2 is YFSETQ. V was trimmed by 0 bases and J by 7 bases, leaving 11 bases between them. This CDR3 is 13 amino acids long. This chain's CDR3 is CASSLDTPGEQYF. The CDR3 bases are TGCGCCAGCAGCTTGGACACCCCGGGAGAGCAGTACTTC.

This clonotype was seen a few times. This rearrangement joins TRBV18 to TRBJ1-6; TRBD1 matches 9 bases. Germline V gene lookup returns CDR1 KGHSH and CDR2 LQKENI. The CDR3 consists of 15 residues. Trimming removed 3 bases from V and 10 bases from J; junction bases left unmatched: 7. The DNA of the CDR3 is TGTGCCAGCTCACCGGTCGGGACAGGGACCTCACCCCTCCACTTT. Amino acids: CASSPVGTGTSPLHF.

The V and J genes are TRBV20-1 and TRBJ2-4; TRBD1 might be the D (6 bases). Germline loops: CDR1 DFQATT, CDR2 SNEGSKA (reference sequence). V was cut by 5 bases and J by 2 bases, with 13 bases left in between. This CDR3 is 14 amino acids long. The CDR3 DNA follows: TGCAGTGCTTTTCAGGGGCCGACCAAAAACATTCAGTACTTC. Its protein is CSAFQGPTKNIQYF.

The chain links TRBV7-2 to TRBJ2-4, with TRBD2 matching over 11 bases. V shed 4 bases, J shed 9 bases, and the junction held 23 bases outside the gene matches. There are 20 residues in the CDR3. CDR1 and CDR2 from the germline V gene are SGHTA and FQGNSA. The CDR3 reads CASSSAVGRRTSGLGGIQYF. The CDR3 DNA is TGTGCCAGCAGCTCAGCGGTGGGACGGAGGACTAGCGGGCTGGGGGGCATTCAGTACTTC.

This clonotype has only one observation. At one of its ends the junction is not consistent with the germline gene, which may arise from a read error. V and J are TRBV7-2 and TRBJ2-3; 8 bases map to TRBD2. The germline CDR1 and CDR2 sequences are SGHTA and FQGNSA. CDR3 length: 18 residues. CDR3 sequence (DNA): TGTGCCAGCAGCTTAGTCCCCGGGGGACGGACTAGCACAGATACGCAGTGTTTT. Its translation: CASSLVPGGRTSTDTQCF.

This chain uses TRBV10-3 with TRBJ1-2; 9 bases are shared with TRBD1. J lost 6 bases, V lost 4 bases, and 3 bases had no gene match. Germline CDR1 reads ENHRY; CDR2 reads SYGVKD. This CDR3 has 13 amino acids. The CDR3 reads CAISGTGDHGYTF. CDR3 nucleotides: TGTGCCATCAGTGGGACAGGGGATCATGGCTACACCTTC.

The CDR3 is CASSLARSGGGYEQYF. The CDR3 DNA reads TGTGCCAGCAGCTTAGCGCGGTCAGGGGGTGGCTACGAGCAGTACTTC. The J gene is TRBJ2-7, the V gene TRBV7-8; the match to TRBD1 covers 7 bases. The CDR3 consists of 16 residues. V shed 0 bases and J 3 bases; nucleotides not matched to a gene: 8. Germline lookup yields CDR1 SGHVS and CDR2 FQNEAQ. Looking up the rest from reference TRBV7-8 and TRBJ2-7 gives the full variable domain: GAGVSQSPRYKVAKRGQDVALRCDPISGHVSLFWYQQALGQGPEFLTYFQNEAQLDKSGLPSDRFFAERPEGSVSTLKIQRTQQEDSAVYLCASSLARSGGGYEQYFGPGTRLTVT.

Concerning this clonotype: The junction and the germline gene differ at one end; a read error may be behind it. This sequence joins TRBV6-2 or TRBV6-3 and TRBJ2-1, with 8 nucleotides matching TRBD2. CDR3 length: 14 amino acids. Germline loops: CDR1 MNHEY, CDR2 SVGEGT. The chain's CDR3 is CASRERESYNKQFF. CDR3 in DNA: TGTGCCAGCAGGGAGCGGGAGTCCTACAATAAGCAGTTCTTC.

The count of this clonotype is one. CDR3 in amino acids: CASSGTGGSRNSPLHF. The CDR3 coding sequence is TGTGCCAGCAGCGGGACAGGGGGCTCTCGGAATTCACCCCTCCACTTT. This chain connects TRBV2 to TRBJ1-6; 12 positions agree with TRBD1. V was pared by 6 bases and J by 7 bases, with 7 bases of the junction left unmatched. The length of the CDR3 is 16 residues. The germline V gene has CDR1 SNHLY and CDR2 FYNNEI.

V gene TRBV6-6 combines with J gene TRBJ2-3; D gene ambiguous. The CDR3 has 15 amino acids. Germline V gene lookup returns CDR1 MNHNY and CDR2 SVGAGI (reference sequence). V lost 2 bases and J lost 2, with 11 bases in between. CDR3 nucleotide sequence: TGTGCCAGCAGTTACGGGCAAATATACACAGATACGCAGTATTTT. This translates into CASSYGQIYTDTQYF.

The chain links TRBV20-1 to TRBJ2-1; 7 bases map to TRBD2. CDR3 length: 15 amino acids. The germline gives CDR1 DFQATT, CDR2 SNEGSKA (reference sequence). Trimming cost V 1 base and J 2 bases; bases outside gene matches: 5. The CDR3 DNA follows: TGCAGTGCTAGAGTGGGGGGGTTTCCCTACAATGAGCAGTTCTTC. The encoded protein is CSARVGGFPYNEQFF.